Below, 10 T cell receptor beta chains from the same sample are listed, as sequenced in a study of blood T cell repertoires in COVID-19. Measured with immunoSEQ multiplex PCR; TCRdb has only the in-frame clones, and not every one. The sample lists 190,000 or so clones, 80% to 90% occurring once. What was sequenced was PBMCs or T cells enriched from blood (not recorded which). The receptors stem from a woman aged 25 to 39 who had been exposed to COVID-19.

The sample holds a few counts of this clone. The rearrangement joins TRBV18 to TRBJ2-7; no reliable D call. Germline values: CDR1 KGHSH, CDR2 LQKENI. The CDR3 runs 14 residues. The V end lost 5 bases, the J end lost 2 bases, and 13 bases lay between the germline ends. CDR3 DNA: TGTGCCAGCTCAACCGCCGATGGGCCCTACGAGCAGTACTTC. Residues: CASSTADGPYEQYF.

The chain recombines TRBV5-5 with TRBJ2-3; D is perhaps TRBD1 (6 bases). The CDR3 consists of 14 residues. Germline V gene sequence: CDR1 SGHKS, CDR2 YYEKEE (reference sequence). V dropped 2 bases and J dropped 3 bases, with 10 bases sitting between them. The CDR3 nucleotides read TGTGCCAGCAGCTTCGGCAGGGGTACAGATACGCAGTATTTT. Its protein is CASSFGRGTDTQYF. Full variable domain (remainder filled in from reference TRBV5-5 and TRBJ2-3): DAGVTQSPTHLIKTRGQQVTLRCSPISGHKSVSWYQQVLGQGPQFIFQYYEKEERGRGNFPDRFSARQFPNYSSELNVNALLLGDSALYLCASSFGRGTDTQYFGPGTRLTVL.

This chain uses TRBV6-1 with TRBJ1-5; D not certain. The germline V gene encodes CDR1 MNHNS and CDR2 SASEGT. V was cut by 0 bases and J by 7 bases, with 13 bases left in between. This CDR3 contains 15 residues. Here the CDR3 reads CASSEARARGQPQHF. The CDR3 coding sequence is TGTGCCAGCAGTGAAGCGAGGGCTCGGGGACAGCCCCAGCATTTT.

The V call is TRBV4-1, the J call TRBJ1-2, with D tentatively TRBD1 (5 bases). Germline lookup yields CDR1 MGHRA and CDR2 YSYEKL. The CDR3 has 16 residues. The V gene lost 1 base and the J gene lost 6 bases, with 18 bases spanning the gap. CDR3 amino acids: CASSQVYHRSRNGYTF. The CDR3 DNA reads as TGCGCCAGCAGCCAAGTCTACCACAGGTCTAGGAATGGCTACACCTTC.

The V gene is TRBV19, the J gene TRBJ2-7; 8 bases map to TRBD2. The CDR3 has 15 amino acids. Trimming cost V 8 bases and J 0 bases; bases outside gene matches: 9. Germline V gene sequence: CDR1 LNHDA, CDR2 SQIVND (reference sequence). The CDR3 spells CASRDSGVGSYEQYF. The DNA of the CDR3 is TGTGCCAGTCGCGATAGCGGGGTGGGCTCCTACGAGCAGTACTTC.

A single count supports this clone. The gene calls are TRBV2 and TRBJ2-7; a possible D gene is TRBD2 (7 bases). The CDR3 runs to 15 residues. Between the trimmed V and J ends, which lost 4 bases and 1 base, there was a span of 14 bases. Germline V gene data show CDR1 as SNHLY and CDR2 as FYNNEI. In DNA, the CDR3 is TGTGCCAGCAGTGGGGGGGGCGACAGTTCCTACGAGCAGTACTTC. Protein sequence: CASSGGGDSSYEQYF. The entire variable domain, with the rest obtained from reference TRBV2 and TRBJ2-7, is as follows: EPEVTQTPSHQVTQMGQEVILRCVPISNHLYFYWYRQILGQKVEFLVSFYNNEISEKSEIFDDQFSVERPDGSNFTLKIRSTKLEDSAMYFCASSGGGDSSYEQYFGPGTRLTVT.

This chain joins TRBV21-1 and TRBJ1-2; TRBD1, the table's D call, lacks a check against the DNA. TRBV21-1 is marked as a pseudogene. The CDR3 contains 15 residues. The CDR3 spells CASSKVGDREFGYTF. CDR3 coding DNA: TGTGCCAGCAGCAAAGTGGGGGACAGGGAGTTTGGCTACACCTTC.

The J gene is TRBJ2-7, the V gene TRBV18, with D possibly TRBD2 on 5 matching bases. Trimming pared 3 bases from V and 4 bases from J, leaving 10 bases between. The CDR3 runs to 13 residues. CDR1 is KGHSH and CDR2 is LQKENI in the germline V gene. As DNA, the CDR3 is TGTGCCAGCTCACCCCGGACTGAATACGAGCAGTACTTC. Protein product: CASSPRTEYEQYF.

This chain's CDR3 is CSAQTGLEYYGYTF. CDR3 sequence (DNA): TGCAGCGCCCAGACAGGGCTGGAATACTATGGCTACACCTTC. The genes are TRBV29-1 and TRBJ1-2; TRBD1 aligns across 7 bases. CDR1 SQVTM and CDR2 ANQGSEA come from the germline V gene. V lost 7 bases, J lost 3 bases, and 11 bases stayed unmatched. The CDR3 extends over 14 amino acids.

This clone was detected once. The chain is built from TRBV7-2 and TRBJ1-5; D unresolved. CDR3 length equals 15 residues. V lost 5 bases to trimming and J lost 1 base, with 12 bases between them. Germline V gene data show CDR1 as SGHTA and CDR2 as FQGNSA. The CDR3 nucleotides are TGTGCCAGCAGCCTAGGGAGAGGGAGCAATCAGCCCCAGCATTTT. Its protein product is CASSLGRGSNQPQHF.